The clone carrying this T cell receptor (beta chain) was counted a few times. The antigen remains undetermined. This record belongs to a study of cytomegalovirus exposure and HLA in healthy donors. Study-wide points: Most subjects' HLA-A and HLA-B alleles were reportedly predicted from TCR beta sequences. A later analysis found that most CMV-associated TCR beta chains appeared HLA-restricted.

The PCR contained 60 Vbeta and 13 Jbeta primers. The repertoire was sequenced with immunoSEQ multiplex PCR; TCRdb's copy has only in-frame clones and lacks some. The data contain under 200,000 clones, around 79% of them singletons. This clonotype was obtained from a woman aged 40 to 49 in good health and CMV-seronegative. The material sequenced was PBMCs.

The CDR3 region has the DNA TGTGCCAGCAGTGAGGCAATCTCTGGAAACACCATATATTTT. This gives the protein CASSEAISGNTIYF. This sequence joins TRBV2 and TRBJ1-3; D remains unclear. CDR1 and CDR2 from the germline V gene are SNHLY and FYNNEI. This CDR3 is 14 amino acids long. Trimming removed 3 bases from V and 0 bases from J, with 6 bases in between.